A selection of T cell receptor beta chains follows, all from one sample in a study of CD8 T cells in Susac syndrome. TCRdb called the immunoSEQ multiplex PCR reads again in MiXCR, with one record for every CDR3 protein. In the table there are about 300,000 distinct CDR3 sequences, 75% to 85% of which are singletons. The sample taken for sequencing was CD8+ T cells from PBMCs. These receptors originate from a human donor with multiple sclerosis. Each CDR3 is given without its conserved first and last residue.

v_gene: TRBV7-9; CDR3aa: ASSPVEAYMNTEAF
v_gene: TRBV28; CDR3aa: ASSSGFQETQY
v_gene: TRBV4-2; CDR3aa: ASSQDGDRVETQY
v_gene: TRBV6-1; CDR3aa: ASSPWDRGLSGGLF
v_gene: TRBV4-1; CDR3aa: ASSQGLIGRVPGNTIY
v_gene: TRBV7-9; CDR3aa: ASSLRTEVKQF
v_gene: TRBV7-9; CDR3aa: ASSYPGAEQY
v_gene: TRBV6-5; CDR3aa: ASSYSSNRVSTL
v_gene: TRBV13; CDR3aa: ASSFPSRDNEQF
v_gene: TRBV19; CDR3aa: ASSGLEGLSYEQY
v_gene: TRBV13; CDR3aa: ASSLPGTSDEQY
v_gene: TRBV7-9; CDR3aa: ASSLGVAGPQF
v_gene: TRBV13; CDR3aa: ASSLGVAAPTDTQY
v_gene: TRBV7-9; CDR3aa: ASSLEGVGSSFEAF
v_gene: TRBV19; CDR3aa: ASSGRAAFDEQY
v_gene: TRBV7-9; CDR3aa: ASSPRTGPSGNTIY